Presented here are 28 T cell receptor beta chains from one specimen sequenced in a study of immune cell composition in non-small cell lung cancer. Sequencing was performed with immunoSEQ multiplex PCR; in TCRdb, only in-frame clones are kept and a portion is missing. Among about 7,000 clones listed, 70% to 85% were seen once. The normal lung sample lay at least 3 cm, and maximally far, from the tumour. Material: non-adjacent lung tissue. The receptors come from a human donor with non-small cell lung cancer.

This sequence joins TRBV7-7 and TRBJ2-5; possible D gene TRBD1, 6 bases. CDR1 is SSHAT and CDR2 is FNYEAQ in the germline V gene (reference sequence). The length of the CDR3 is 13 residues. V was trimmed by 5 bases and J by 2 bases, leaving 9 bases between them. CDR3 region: CASSPQGQETQYF. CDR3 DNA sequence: TGTGCCAGCAGCCCACAGGGACAAGAGACCCAGTACTTC.

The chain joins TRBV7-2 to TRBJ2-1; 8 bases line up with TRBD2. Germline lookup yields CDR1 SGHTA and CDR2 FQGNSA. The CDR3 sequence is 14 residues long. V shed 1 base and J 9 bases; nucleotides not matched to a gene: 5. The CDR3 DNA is TGTGCCAGCAGCTTAGACGCGGGAGGTTTTGAGCAGTTCTTC. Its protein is CASSLDAGGFEQFF.

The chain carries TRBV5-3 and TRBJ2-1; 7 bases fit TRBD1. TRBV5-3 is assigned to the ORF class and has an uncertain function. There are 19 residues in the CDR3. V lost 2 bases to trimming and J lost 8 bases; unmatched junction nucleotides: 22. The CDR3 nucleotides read TGTGCCAGAAGCTTACTTAGGGACAGACTATCCCCTTCGAAGGATGAGCAGTTCTTC. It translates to CARSLLRDRLSPSKDEQFF.

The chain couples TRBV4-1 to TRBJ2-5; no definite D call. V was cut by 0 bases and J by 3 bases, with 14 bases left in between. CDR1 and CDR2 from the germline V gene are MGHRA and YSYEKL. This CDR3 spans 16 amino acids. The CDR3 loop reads CASSQDLGSKEETQYF. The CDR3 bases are TGCGCCAGCAGCCAAGACCTCGGGTCCAAAGAAGAGACCCAGTACTTC.

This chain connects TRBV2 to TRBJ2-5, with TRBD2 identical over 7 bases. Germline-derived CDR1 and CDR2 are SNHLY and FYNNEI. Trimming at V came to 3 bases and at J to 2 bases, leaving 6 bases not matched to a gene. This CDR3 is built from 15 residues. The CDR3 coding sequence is TGTGCCAGCAGTGATCCCCTAGCGGTACAAGAGACCCAGTACTTC. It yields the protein CASSDPLAVQETQYF. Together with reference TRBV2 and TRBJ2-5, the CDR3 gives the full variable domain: EPEVTQTPSHQVTQMGQEVILRCVPISNHLYFYWYRQILGQKVEFLVSFYNNEISEKSEIFDDQFSVERPDGSNFTLKIRSTKLEDSAMYFCASSDPLAVQETQYFGPGTRLLVL.

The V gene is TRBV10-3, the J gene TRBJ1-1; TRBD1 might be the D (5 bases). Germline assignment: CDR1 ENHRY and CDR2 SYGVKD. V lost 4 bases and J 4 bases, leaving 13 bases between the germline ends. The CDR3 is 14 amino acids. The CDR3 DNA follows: TGTGCCATCAGTGTAGGATCAGGGCTCACTGAAGCTTTCTTT. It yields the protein CAISVGSGLTEAFF.

DNA for the CDR3: TGTGCCTGGAGTTTAAACCGGGGGGTCCCCTCTGGAAACACCATATATTTT. Its protein is CAWSLNRGVPSGNTIYF. This rearrangement joins TRBV30 to TRBJ1-3, with a weak D call TRBD1 (5 bases). Germline assignment: CDR1 GTSNPN and CDR2 SVGIG (reference sequence). V was pared by 2 bases and J by 0 bases, with 17 bases between. The CDR3 contains 17 residues.

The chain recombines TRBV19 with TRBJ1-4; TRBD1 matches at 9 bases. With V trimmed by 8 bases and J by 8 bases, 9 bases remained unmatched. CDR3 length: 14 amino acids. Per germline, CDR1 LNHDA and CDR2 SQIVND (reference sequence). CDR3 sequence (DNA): TGTGCCAGTTGTACGACAGGGGGTAAAGAAAAACTGTTTTTT. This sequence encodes CASCTTGGKEKLFF.

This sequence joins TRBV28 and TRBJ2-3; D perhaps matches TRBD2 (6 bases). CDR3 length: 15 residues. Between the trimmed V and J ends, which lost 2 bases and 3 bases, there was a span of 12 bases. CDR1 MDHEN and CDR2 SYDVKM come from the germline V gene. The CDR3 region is CASSLGGPLTDTQYF. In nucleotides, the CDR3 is TGTGCCAGCAGTTTAGGAGGGCCTCTGACAGATACGCAGTATTTT.

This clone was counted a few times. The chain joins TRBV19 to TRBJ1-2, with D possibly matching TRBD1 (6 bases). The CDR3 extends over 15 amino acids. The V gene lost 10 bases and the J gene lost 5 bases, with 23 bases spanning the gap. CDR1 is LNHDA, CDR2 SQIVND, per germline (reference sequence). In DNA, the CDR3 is TGTGCCACCCGTCCGCAACAGGGAAATATATATGGCTACACCTTC. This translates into CATRPQQGNIYGYTF.

CDR3 amino acids: CASSLAGQLNSPLHF. The DNA of the CDR3 is TGCGCCAGCAGCTTGGCCGGACAGCTTAATTCACCCCTCCACTTT. The chain uses TRBV5-1 and TRBJ1-6, with D possibly matching TRBD1 (6 bases). V gave up 0 bases and J gave up 6 bases, with 10 bases separating them. The germline CDR1 and CDR2 sequences are SGHRS and YFSETQ. The CDR3 contains 15 residues.

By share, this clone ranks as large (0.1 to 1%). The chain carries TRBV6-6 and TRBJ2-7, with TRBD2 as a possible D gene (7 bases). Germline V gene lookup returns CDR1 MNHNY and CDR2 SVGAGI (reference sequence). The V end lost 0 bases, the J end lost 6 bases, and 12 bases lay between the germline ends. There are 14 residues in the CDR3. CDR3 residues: CASSYSGGGGEQYF. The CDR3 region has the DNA TGTGCCAGCAGTTACTCAGGGGGAGGGGGCGAGCAGTACTTC.

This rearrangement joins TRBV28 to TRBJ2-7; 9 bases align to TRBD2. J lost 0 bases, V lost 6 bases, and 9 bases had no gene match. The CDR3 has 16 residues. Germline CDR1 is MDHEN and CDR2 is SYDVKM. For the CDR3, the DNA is TGTGCCAGCAGCCCGACTAGCGGCCACTTCTCCTACGAGCAGTACTTC. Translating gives CASSPTSGHFSYEQYF.

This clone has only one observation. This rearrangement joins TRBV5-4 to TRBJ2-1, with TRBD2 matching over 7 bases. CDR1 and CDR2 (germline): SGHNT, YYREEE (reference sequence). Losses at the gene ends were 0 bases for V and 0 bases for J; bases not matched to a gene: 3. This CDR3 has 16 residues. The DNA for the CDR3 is TGTGCCAGCAGCTTGGGCCTAGCGGTCTCCTACAATGAGCAGTTCTTC. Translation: CASSLGLAVSYNEQFF.

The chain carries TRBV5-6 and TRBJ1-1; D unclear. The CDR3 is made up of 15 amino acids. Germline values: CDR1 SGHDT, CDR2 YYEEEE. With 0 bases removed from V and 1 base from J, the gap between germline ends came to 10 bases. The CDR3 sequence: CASSLGAAGNTEAFF. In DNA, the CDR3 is TGTGCCAGCAGCTTGGGGGCCGCCGGGAACACTGAAGCTTTCTTT.

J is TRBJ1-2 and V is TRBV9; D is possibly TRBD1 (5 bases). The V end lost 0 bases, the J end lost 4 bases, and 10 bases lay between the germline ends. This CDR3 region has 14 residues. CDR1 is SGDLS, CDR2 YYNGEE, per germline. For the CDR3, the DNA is TGTGCCAGCAGCGTAGGTCAGGGAAGCTATGGCTACACCTTC. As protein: CASSVGQGSYGYTF.

As DNA, the CDR3 is TGCGCCAGCAGCCAAGAAATCGGACAGGGTGATGGCTACACCTTC. Translated, it gives CASSQEIGQGDGYTF. The rearrangement joins TRBV4-1 to TRBJ1-2; TRBD1 matches 8 bases. V was pared by 0 bases and J by 6 bases, with 6 bases of the junction left unmatched. There are 15 residues in the CDR3. CDR1 MGHRA and CDR2 YSYEKL come from the germline V gene.

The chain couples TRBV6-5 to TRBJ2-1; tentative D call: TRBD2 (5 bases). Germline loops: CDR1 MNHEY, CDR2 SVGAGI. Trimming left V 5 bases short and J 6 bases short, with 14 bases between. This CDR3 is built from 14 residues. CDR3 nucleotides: TGTGCCAGCAGTAAGAGGGTCGTGGGCAATGAGCAGTTCTTC. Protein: CASSKRVVGNEQFF.

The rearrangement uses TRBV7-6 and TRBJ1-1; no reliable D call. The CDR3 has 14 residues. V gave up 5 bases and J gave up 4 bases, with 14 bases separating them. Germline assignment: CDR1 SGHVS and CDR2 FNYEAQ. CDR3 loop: CASSVNQVATEAFF. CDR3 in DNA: TGTGCCAGCAGCGTCAACCAGGTGGCCACTGAAGCTTTCTTT.

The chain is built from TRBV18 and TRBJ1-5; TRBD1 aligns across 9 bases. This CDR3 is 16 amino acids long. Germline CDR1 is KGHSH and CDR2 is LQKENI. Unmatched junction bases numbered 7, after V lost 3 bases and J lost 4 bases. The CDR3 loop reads CASSPSGQGSNQPQHF. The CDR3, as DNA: TGTGCCAGCTCACCGTCAGGACAGGGGTCAAATCAGCCCCAGCATTTT. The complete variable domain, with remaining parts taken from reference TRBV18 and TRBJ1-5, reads NAGVMQNPRHLVRRRGQEARLRCSPMKGHSHVYWYRQLPEEGLKFMVYLQKENIIDESGMPKERFSAEFPKEGPSILRIQQVVRGDSAAYFCASSPSGQGSNQPQHFGDGTRLSIL.

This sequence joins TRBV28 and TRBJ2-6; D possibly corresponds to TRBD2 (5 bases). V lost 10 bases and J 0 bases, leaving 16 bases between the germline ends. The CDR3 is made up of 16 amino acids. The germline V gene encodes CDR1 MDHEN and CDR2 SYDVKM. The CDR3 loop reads CATSNSGNSGANVLTF. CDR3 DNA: TGTGCCACCTCAAACTCGGGGAACTCTGGGGCCAACGTCCTGACTTTC.

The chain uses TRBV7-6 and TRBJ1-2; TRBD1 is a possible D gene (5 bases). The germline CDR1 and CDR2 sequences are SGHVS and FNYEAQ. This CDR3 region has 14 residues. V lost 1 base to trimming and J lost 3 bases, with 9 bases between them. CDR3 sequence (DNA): TGTGCCAGCAGCTTAGGGGGCGCAGACTATGGCTACACCTTC. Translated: CASSLGGADYGYTF.

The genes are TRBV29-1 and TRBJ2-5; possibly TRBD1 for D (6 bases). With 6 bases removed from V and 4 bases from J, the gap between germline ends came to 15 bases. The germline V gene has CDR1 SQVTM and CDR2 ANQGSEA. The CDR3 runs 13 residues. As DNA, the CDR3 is TGCAGCGTACCGGGACATTGGACAGAGACCCAGTACTTC. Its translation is CSVPGHWTETQYF.

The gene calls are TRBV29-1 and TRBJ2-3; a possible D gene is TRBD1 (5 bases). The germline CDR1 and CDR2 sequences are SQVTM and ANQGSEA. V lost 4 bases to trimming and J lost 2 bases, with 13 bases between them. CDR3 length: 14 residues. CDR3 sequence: CSVADIRITDTQYF. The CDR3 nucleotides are TGCAGCGTTGCGGACATCCGCATCACAGATACGCAGTATTTT.

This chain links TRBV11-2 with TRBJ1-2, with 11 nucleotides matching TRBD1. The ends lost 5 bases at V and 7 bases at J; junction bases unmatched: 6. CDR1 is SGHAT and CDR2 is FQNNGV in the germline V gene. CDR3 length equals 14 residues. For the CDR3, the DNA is TGTGCCAGCAGCCGGACAGGGGGCCTTCTTGGCTACACCTTC. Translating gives CASSRTGGLLGYTF.

Here the CDR3 reads CASSSGLAGVQETQYF. Written as DNA, the CDR3 is TGTGCCAGCAGCTCCGGACTAGCGGGGGTACAAGAGACCCAGTACTTC. This chain connects TRBV7-2 to TRBJ2-5; 13 nucleotides match TRBD2. Germline lookup yields CDR1 SGHTA and CDR2 FQGNSA. V shed 4 bases, J shed 2 bases, and the junction held 4 bases outside the gene matches. The CDR3 is 16 residues long.

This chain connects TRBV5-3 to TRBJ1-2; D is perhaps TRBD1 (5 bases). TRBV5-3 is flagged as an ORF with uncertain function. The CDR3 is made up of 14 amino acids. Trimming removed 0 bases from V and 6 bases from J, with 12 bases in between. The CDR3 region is CARSLAGDVDGYTF. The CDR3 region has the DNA TGTGCCAGAAGCTTGGCGGGGGATGTCGATGGCTACACCTTC.

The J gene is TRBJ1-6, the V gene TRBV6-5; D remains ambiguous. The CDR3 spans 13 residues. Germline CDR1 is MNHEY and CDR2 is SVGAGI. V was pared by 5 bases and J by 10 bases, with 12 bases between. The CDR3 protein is CASSTTVGSPLHF. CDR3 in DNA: TGTGCCAGCAGTACAACAGTAGGCTCACCCCTCCACTTT.